This is a list of T cell receptor beta chains from one sample in a study of PD-L1 blockade in urothelial cancer. The method was immunoSEQ multiplex PCR; TCRdb's version includes in-frame clones alone and lacks a portion of them. The sample carries roughly 84,000 clones, 82% recorded once. The specimen comprised PBMCs, sampled around atezolizumab (anti-PD-L1) treatment. The receptors were sampled from an older man with urothelial cancer. Both conserved end residues are part of each CDR3.

CDR3	V	J
CASSLTSDQETQYF	TRBV5-6	TRBJ2-5
CASSIGSAQAYEQYF	TRBV19	TRBJ2-7
CASSPPVEGVEYF	TRBV28	TRBJ2-3
CASRLTGDSYNEQFF	TRBV6-5	TRBJ2-1
CASSPGQGGSIQYF	TRBV18	TRBJ2-4
CASSLQGTNTGELFF	TRBV5-1	TRBJ2-2
CASSSGRDDEQFF	TRBV7-2	TRBJ2-1
CASSLVAGGSYNEQFF	TRBV5-1	TRBJ2-1
CASSPVEGAVEERYF	TRBV18	TRBJ2-3
CASSPTGKEGYTF	TRBV9	TRBJ1-2
CASWGYDRVGQPQHF	TRBV6-6	TRBJ1-5
CASSKDRGTNTGELFF	TRBV5-1	TRBJ2-2
CASTNLPGKVPLSNQPQHF	TRBV19	TRBJ1-5
CVDRDRSVSGANVLTF	TRBV2	TRBJ2-6
CASSLALAGQETQYF	TRBV7-9	TRBJ2-5
CASSRQGAGNQPQHF	TRBV6-5	TRBJ1-5
CASSPVPDYITDTQYF	TRBV11-2	TRBJ2-3
CAISVTGGESGANVLTF	TRBV10-3	TRBJ2-6
CAKRSAVYYGYTF	TRBV5-3	TRBJ1-2
CATSQTGLTEAFF	TRBV15	TRBJ1-1
CASSRGTGSFTDTQYF	TRBV19	TRBJ2-3
CASSFGLAGVGETQYF	TRBV5-1	TRBJ2-5
CASRDTGNTIYF	TRBV19	TRBJ1-3
CASSLSASGLTYNEQFF	TRBV27	TRBJ2-1
CASSPPGYGYTF	TRBV7-8	TRBJ1-2
CASSSDSRGYTF	TRBV28	TRBJ1-2
CASSEKLTGGFAEAFF	TRBV10-2	TRBJ1-1
CASSPDSPYGYTF	TRBV6-1	TRBJ1-2
CASRGQGAPGSPLHF	TRBV13	TRBJ1-6
CASSLVGALNEQFF	TRBV19	TRBJ2-1
CSVGPRGDSPLHF	TRBV29-1	TRBJ1-6
CASSRLAVYEQYF	TRBV5-6	TRBJ2-7
CASSSLSGGSAGELFF	TRBV11-2	TRBJ2-2
CAIGRQVPETQYF	TRBV10-3	TRBJ2-5
CASSQSRGNTEAFF	TRBV18	TRBJ1-1
CASSFARGSYEQYF	TRBV5-4	TRBJ2-7
CASSSQEADNSPLHF	TRBV7-8	TRBJ1-6
CASRRGGQGDEQYF	TRBV6-1	TRBJ2-7
CASSGQGISNQPQHF	TRBV19	TRBJ1-5
CASSQALGPYNEQFF	TRBV4-3	TRBJ2-1